This TCR beta chain originates from a study of cytomegalovirus exposure and HLA in healthy donors. As for the study in general: Early released data comprised around 79 million unique TCRs from HLA-typed donors.

The V gene lost 4 bases and the J gene lost 5 bases, with 15 bases spanning the gap. CDR3 length: 14 amino acids. Germline V gives CDR1 SQVTM, CDR2 ANQGSEA. Researchers ran the PCR with 60 Vbeta and 13 Jbeta primers. Some clones are missing from TCRdb's copy, which holds only in-frame ones; the method was immunoSEQ multiplex PCR. The data contain 170,000 or so clones, 80% to 85% of them singletons. In the case of this clone: Its antigen is unknown.

General observations from the study: As was reported, the classifier diagnosed cytomegalovirus status with high specificity and sensitivity. There was a cluster of highly shared sequence variants that was likely a sequencing artifact. A later analysis appeared to link common viral pathogens to several of the most significant clusters.

The sequenced sample consisted of PBMCs. This receptor was obtained from a man in his forties or fifties in good health and CMV-seronegative. This chain connects TRBV29-1 to TRBJ2-1, with D hard to call. The CDR3 region is CSVGFSRRDNEQFF. The DNA for the CDR3 is TGCAGCGTTGGGTTTTCTCGACGGGACAATGAGCAGTTCTTC.